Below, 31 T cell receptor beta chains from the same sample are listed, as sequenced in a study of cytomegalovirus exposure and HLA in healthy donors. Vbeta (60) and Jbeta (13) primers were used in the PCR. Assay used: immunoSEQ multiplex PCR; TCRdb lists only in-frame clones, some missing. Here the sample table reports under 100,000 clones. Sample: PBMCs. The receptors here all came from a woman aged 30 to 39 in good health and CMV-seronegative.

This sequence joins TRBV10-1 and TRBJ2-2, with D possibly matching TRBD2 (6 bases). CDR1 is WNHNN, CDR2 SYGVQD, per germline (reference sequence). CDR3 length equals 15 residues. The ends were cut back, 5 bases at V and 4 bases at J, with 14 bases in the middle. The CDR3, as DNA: TGCGCCAGCAGTCTTGGTGGAGGGCGCACCGGGGAGCTGTTTTTT. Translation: CASSLGGGRTGELFF.

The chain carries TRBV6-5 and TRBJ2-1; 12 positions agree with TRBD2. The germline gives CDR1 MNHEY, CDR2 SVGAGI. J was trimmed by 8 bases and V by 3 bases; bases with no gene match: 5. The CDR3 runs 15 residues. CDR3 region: CASSYSTSGGYEQFF. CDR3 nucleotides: TGTGCCAGCAGTTATTCGACTAGCGGGGGCTATGAGCAGTTCTTC.

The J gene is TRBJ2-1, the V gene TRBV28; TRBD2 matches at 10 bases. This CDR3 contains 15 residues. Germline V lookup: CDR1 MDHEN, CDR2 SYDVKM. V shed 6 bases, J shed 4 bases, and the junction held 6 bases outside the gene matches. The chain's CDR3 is CASRFPAGGYNEQFF. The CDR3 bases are TGTGCCAGCAGATTTCCAGCGGGGGGGTACAATGAGCAGTTCTTC. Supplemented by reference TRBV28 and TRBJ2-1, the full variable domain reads DVKVTQSSRYLVKRTGEKVFLECVQDMDHENMFWYRQDPGLGLRLIYFSYDVKMKEKGDIPEGYSVSREKKERFSLILESASTNQTSMYLCASRFPAGGYNEQFFGPGTRLTVL.

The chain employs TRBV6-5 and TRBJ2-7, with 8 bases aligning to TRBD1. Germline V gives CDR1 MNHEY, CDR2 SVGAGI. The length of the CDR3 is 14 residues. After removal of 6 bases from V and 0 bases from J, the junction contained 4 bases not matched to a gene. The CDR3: CASRAGQGSYEQYF. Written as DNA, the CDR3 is TGTGCCAGCAGGGCCGGACAGGGCTCCTACGAGCAGTACTTC.

The CDR3 region has the DNA TGTGCCAGCTGTCAAACGGGGGGGGCCGATGATTCACCCCTCCACTTT. Protein product: CASCQTGGADDSPLHF. J is TRBJ1-6 and V is TRBV25-1; a weak D match, TRBD1 (6 bases). CDR3 length: 16 residues. Between the trimmed V and J ends, which lost 8 bases and 8 bases, there was a span of 22 bases. Germline CDR1 MGHDK, CDR2 SYGVNS.

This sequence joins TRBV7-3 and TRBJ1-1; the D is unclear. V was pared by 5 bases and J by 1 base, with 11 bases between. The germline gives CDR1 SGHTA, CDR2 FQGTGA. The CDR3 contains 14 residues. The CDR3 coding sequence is TGTGCCAGCAGCCCCGAGGGTGGGAACACTGAAGCTTTCTTT. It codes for CASSPEGGNTEAFF.

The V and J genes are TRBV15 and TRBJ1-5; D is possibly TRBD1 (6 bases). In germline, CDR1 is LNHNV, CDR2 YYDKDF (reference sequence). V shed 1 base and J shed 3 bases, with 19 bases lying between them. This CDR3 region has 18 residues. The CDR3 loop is CATSRGRFGTNSNQPQHF. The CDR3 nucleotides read TGTGCCACCAGCAGAGGAAGATTCGGGACAAACTCCAATCAGCCCCAGCATTTT.

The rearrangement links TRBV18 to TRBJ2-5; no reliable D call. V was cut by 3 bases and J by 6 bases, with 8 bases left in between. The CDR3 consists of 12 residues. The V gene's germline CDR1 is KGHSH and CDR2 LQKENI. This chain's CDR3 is CASSPSGQTQYF. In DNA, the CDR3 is TGTGCCAGCTCACCTTCTGGGCAGACCCAGTACTTC. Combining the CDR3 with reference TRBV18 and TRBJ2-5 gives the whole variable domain NAGVMQNPRHLVRRRGQEARLRCSPMKGHSHVYWYRQLPEEGLKFMVYLQKENIIDESGMPKERFSAEFPKEGPSILRIQQVVRGDSAAYFCASSPSGQTQYFGPGTRLLVL.

CDR3 in amino acids: CASSADSNYGYTF. Here the CDR3 DNA reads TGTGCCAGCAGTGCCGACAGCAACTATGGCTACACCTTC. The J gene is TRBJ1-2, the V gene TRBV2; tentatively, D is TRBD1 (5 bases). CDR3 size: 13 residues. Trimming cost V 4 bases and J 2 bases, with 8 bases left between them. Germline lookup yields CDR1 SNHLY and CDR2 FYNNEI.

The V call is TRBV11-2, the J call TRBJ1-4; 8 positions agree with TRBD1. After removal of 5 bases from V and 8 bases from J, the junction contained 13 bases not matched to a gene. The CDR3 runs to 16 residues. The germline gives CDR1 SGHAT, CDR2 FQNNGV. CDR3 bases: TGTGCCAGCAGCCTCTATCGGACAGGGAGGGGGGAAAAACTGTTTTTT. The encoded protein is CASSLYRTGRGEKLFF.

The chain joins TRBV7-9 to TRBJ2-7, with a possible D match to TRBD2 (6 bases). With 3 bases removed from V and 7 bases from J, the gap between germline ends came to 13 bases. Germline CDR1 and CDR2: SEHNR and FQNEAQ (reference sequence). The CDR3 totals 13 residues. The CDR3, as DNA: TGTGCCAGCAGCTTCCGAGACGCGGGGGAGCAGTACTTC. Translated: CASSFRDAGEQYF.

CDR3 nucleotide sequence: TGTGCCAGCAGCCGCGGGGGGAACACTGAAGCTTTCTTT. Translation: CASSRGGNTEAFF. The J gene is TRBJ1-1, the V gene TRBV5-4, with D maybe TRBD1 (5 bases). Germline V gene sequence: CDR1 SGHNT, CDR2 YYREEE (reference sequence). Trimming took off 4 bases at V and 1 base at J, with 8 bases between the two ends. The CDR3 extends over 13 amino acids.

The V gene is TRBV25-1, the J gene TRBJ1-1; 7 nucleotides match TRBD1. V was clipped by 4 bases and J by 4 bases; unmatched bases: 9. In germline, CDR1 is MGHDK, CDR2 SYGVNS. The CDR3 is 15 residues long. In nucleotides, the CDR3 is TGTGCCAGCAGTGCCTACAGGGGTAGGCGCACTGAAGCTTTCTTT. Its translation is CASSAYRGRRTEAFF.

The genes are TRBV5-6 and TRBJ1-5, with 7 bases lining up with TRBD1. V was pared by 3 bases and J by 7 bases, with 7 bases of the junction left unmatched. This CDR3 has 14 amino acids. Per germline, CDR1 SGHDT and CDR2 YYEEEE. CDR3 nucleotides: TGTGCCAGCAGCTCCTCAGGGGGACAACAGCCCCAGCATTTT. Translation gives CASSSSGGQQPQHF.

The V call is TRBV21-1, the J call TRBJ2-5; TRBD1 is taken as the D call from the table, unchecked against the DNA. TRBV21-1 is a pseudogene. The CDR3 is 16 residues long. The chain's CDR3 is CASSTGTGTFQETQYF. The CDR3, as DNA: TGTGCCAGCAGCACCGGGACAGGGACCTTTCAAGAGACCCAGTACTTC.

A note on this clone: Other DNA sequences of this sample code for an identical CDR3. The CDR3 spells CASSLGGSSYEQYF. In DNA, the CDR3 is TGCGCCAGCAGCTTGGGGGGCTCTTCCTACGAGCAGTACTTC. The J gene is TRBJ2-7, the V gene TRBV5-1, with a possible D match to TRBD1 (5 bases). This CDR3 comprises 14 residues. CDR1 is SGHRS, CDR2 YFSETQ, per germline. Trimming took 0 bases from V and 1 from J, leaving 8 bases between them.

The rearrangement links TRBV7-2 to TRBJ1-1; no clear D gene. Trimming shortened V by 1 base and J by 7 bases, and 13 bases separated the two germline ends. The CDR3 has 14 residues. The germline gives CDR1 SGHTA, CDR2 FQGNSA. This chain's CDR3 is CASSLDFLGGEAFF. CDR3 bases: TGTGCCAGCAGCTTAGATTTCTTGGGAGGTGAAGCTTTCTTT.

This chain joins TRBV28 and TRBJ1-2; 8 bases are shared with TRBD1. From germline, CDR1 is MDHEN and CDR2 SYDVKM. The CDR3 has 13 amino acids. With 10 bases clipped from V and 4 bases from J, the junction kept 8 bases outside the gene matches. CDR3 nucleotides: TGTGCCACTTCGGACAGGGATGGCTATGGCTACACCTTC. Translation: CATSDRDGYGYTF.

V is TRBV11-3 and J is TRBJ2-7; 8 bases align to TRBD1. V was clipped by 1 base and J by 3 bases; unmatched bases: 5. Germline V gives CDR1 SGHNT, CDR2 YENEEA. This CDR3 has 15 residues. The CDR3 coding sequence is TGTGCCAGCAGCTTAGCGGGACAGGAAAACTACGAGCAGTACTTC. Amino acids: CASSLAGQENYEQYF.

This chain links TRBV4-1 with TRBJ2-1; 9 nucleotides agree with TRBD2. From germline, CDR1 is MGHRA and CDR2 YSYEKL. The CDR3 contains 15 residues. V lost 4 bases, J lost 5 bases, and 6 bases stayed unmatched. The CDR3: CASSPGTSSHNEQFF. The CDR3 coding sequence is TGCGCCAGCAGCCCCGGGACTAGCAGCCACAATGAGCAGTTCTTC.

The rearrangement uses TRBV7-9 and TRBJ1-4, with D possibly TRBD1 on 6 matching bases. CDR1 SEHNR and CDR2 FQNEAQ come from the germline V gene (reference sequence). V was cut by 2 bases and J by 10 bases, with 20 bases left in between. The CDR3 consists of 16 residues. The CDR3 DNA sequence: TGTGCCAGCAGCTTAAGCGAAAGAACAGGGATCGGAAAACTGTTTTTT. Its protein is CASSLSERTGIGKLFF. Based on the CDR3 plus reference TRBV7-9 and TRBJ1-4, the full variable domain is DTGVSQNPRHKITKRGQNVTFRCDPISEHNRLYWYRQTLGQGPEFLTYFQNEAQLEKSRLLSDRFSAERPKGSFSTLEIQRTEQGDSAMYLCASSLSERTGIGKLFFGSGTQLSVL.

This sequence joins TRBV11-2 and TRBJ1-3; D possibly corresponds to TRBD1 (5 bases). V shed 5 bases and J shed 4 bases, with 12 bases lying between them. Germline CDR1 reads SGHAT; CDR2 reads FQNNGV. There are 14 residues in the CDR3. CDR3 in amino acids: CASSPNRQGNTIYF. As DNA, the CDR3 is TGTGCCAGCAGCCCGAACAGACAGGGAAACACCATATATTTT. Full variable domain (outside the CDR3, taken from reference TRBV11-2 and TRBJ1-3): EAGVAQSPRYKIIEKRQSVAFWCNPISGHATLYWYQQILGQGPKLLIQFQNNGVVDDSQLPKDRFSAERLKGVDSTLKIQPAKLEDSAVYLCASSPNRQGNTIYFGEGSWLTVV.

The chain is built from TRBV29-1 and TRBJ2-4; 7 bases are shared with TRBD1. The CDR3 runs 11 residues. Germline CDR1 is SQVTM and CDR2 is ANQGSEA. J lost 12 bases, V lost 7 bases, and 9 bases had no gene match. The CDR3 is CSGRTGGYQYF. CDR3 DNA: TGCAGCGGAAGGACAGGTGGATATCAGTACTTC. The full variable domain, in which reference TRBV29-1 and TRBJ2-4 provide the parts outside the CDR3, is SAVISQKPSRDICQRGTSLTIQCQVDSQVTMMFWYRQQPGQSLTLIATANQGSEATYESGFVIDKFPISRPNLTFSTLTVSNMSPEDSSIYLCSGRTGGYQYFGAGTRLSVL.

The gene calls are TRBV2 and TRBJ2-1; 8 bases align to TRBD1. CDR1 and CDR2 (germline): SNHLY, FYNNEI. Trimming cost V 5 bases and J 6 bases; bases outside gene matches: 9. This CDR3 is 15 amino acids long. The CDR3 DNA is TGTGCCAGCAGTCGACAGGGGATACAAGGCAATGAGCAGTTCTTC. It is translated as CASSRQGIQGNEQFF.

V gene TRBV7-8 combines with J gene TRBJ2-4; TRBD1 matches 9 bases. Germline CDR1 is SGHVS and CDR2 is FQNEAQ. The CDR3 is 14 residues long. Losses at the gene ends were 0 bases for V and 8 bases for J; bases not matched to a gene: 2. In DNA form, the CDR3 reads TGTGCCAGCAGCTTAGCGGGACAGGGAGACATTCAGTACTTC. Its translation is CASSLAGQGDIQYF.

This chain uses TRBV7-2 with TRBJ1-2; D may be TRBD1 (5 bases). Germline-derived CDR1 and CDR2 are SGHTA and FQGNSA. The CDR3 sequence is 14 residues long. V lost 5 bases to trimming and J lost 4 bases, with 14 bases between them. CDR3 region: CASSLTGPSYGYTF. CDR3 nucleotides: TGTGCCAGCAGCCTAACAGGCCCCTCCTATGGCTACACCTTC.

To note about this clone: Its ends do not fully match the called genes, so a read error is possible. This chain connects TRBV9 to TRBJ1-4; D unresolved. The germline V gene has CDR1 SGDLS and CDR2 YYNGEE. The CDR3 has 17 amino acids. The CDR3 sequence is CASGVRTGSATNEKLFF. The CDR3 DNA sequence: TGTGCCAGCGGCGTACGAACGGGTTCTGCAACTAATGAAAAACTGTTTTTT.

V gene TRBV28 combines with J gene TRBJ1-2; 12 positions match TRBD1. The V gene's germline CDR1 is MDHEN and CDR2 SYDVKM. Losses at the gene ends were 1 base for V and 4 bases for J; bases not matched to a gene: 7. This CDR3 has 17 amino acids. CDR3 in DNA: TGTGCCAGCAGTTTATCGGGACAGGGGGCACGGGGCTATGGCTACACCTTC. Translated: CASSLSGQGARGYGYTF.

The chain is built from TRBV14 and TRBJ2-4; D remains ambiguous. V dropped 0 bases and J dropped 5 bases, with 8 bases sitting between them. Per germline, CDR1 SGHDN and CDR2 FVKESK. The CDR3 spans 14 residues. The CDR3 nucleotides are TGTGCCAGCAGCCAAGATGGGCAGGAAAACATTCAGTACTTC. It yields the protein CASSQDGQENIQYF.

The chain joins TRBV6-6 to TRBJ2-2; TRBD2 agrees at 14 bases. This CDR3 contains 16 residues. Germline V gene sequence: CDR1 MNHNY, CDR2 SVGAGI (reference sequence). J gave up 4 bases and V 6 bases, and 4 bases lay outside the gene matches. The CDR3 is CASSPGLAGGTGELFF. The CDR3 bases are TGTGCCAGCAGCCCCGGACTAGCGGGGGGCACCGGGGAGCTGTTTTTT.

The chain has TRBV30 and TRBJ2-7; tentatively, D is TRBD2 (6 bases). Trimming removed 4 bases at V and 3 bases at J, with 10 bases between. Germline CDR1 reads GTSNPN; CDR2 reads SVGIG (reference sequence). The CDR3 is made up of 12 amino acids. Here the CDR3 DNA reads TGTGCCTGGAACCCGGGGGACTACGAGCAGTACTTC. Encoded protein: CAWNPGDYEQYF.